The T cell receptor (beta chain) described here comes from a study of blood T cell repertoires in COVID-19. The wider study: From the United States, Italy and Spain came samples of acute and convalescent COVID-19. From T cells, B-cell-depleted T cells, or PBMCs came the material, which was cDNA or gDNA.

The data were produced by immunoSEQ multiplex PCR, yet TCRdb's version contains in-frame clones alone and is incomplete. The table shows fewer than 300,000 clones, with around 82% occurring only once. Trimming stripped 9 bases from V and 6 bases from J, with 18 bases between. The CDR3 contains 13 residues. Germline V lookup: CDR1 SNHLY, CDR2 FYNNEI. The sample comprised peripheral blood. The rearrangement uses TRBV2 and TRBJ2-7; D not resolved. This TCR derives from a woman in her late teens or twenties with acute or convalescent COVID-19. The CDR3 spells CARRLASSGEQYF. The CDR3 region has the DNA TGTGCCAGACGACTCGCGAGTTCTGGCGAGCAGTACTTC.